The 8 T cell receptor beta chains listed next were all sequenced from one sample in a study of blood T cell repertoires in COVID-19. Using immunoSEQ multiplex PCR, the repertoire was profiled, and TCRdb retains in-frame clones only, with some absent. The sample lists 150,000 to 200,000 clones; about 85% were seen once. The sample taken for sequencing was peripheral blood. These receptor sequences come from a woman over 75 in a cohort sampled during active or convalescent COVID-19.

The CDR3 spells CASSPQGNEQYF. CDR3 in DNA: TGTGCCAGCAGCCCACAGGGTAACGAGCAGTACTTC. The chain employs TRBV7-9 and TRBJ2-7; D perhaps matches TRBD1 (6 bases). This CDR3 contains 12 residues. Trimming took off 5 bases at V and 5 bases at J, with 10 bases between the two ends. Per the germline V gene, CDR1 is SEHNR and CDR2 is FQNEAQ (reference sequence).

The chain is built from TRBV19 and TRBJ1-4, with D unresolved. Trimming pared 6 bases from V and 0 bases from J, leaving 11 bases between. This CDR3 is 15 amino acids long. CDR1 and CDR2 from the germline V gene are LNHDA and SQIVND (reference sequence). CDR3 coding DNA: TGTGCCAGTAGCCCCGCAGATGCAACTAATGAAAAACTGTTTTTT. This sequence encodes CASSPADATNEKLFF.

In DNA form, the CDR3 reads TGTGCCAGCAGAGGGGGTGGCTATGGCTACACCTTC. Its translation is CASRGGGYGYTF. The chain has TRBV27 and TRBJ1-2, with a weak D call TRBD1 (6 bases). The germline gives CDR1 MNHEY, CDR2 SMNVEV (reference sequence). Trimming stripped 6 bases from V and 4 bases from J, with 9 bases between. This CDR3 is 12 amino acids long.

The chain combines TRBV27 with TRBJ1-1; 7 bases line up with TRBD1. Looked up from germline, CDR1 is MNHEY and CDR2 is SMNVEV (reference sequence). CDR3 size: 12 residues. Trimming removed 6 bases from V and 11 bases from J; junction bases left unmatched: 9. The CDR3 loop is CASSRGGPRAFF. CDR3 bases: TGTGCCAGCAGCCGAGGGGGCCCGAGGGCTTTCTTT.

The V and J genes are TRBV30 and TRBJ2-7; 8 bases align to TRBD1. Germline CDR1 reads GTSNPN; CDR2 reads SVGIG (reference sequence). The V and J ends lost 0 bases and 9 bases, in that order; junction bases with no gene match: 7. The CDR3 totals 13 residues. The CDR3 loop reads CAWSVGQGTLQYF. The DNA for the CDR3 is TGTGCCTGGAGTGTAGGACAGGGTACTCTGCAGTACTTC.

The genes are TRBV10-3 and TRBJ2-7; 9 bases match TRBD1. CDR3 size: 15 residues. After removal of 2 bases from V and 3 bases from J, the junction contained 5 bases not matched to a gene. Germline V gene sequence: CDR1 ENHRY, CDR2 SYGVKD. CDR3 protein: CAISERQGVFYEQYV. As DNA, the CDR3 is TGTGCCATCAGTGAGAGACAGGGGGTCTTCTACGAGCAGTACGTC.

The gene calls are TRBV6-6 and TRBJ1-2; TRBD1 aligns across 7 bases. The CDR3 has 14 amino acids. Germline-derived CDR1 and CDR2 are MNHNY and SVGAGI (reference sequence). V shed 6 bases and J 7 bases; nucleotides not matched to a gene: 11. CDR3 sequence: CASSGQEGPSGYTF. The CDR3 DNA reads as TGTGCCAGCAGCGGACAGGAAGGACCAAGTGGCTACACCTTC.

The count of this clone is one. This chain joins TRBV24-1 and TRBJ2-5; TRBD2 matches 12 bases. The CDR3 totals 18 residues. V was pared by 4 bases and J by 5 bases, with 13 bases of the junction left unmatched. Germline V lookup: CDR1 KGHDR, CDR2 SFDVKD. The CDR3 region is CATSEWTSGTGLRETQYF. CDR3 in DNA: TGTGCCACCAGTGAGTGGACTAGCGGGACTGGCTTGAGGGAGACCCAGTACTTC.